The entry that follows covers one TCR beta chain sequence. The target antigen is unknown. The sample is drawn from a study of cytomegalovirus exposure and HLA in healthy donors. Findings and limits, study-wide: The study dropped some indistinguishable V segments, TRBV6-2 and TRBV6-3 among them. When a later analysis compared HLA-associated TCR beta chains with equally common others, the HLA-associated chains turned out to be more clonally expanded and to have lower generation probabilities. About 87% or about 30% of the time was how often most TCR beta V segments were productive, according to an earlier analysis.

V dropped 3 bases and J dropped 3 bases, with 8 bases sitting between them. Germline V lookup: CDR1 MNHEY, CDR2 SMNVEV (reference sequence). The CDR3 length is 13 residues. The PCR ran on 60 Vbeta and 13 Jbeta primers. Generated by immunoSEQ multiplex PCR, the TCRdb table keeps only in-frame clones and is missing some. Found here are about 170,000 clones, 70% to 90% of them singletons; the top ten hold about 2.7%. Sequencing was performed on PBMCs. This TCR was sampled from a man aged 25 to 45 in good health and CMV-seropositive. The chain joins TRBV27 to TRBJ1-1; D might be TRBD1 (6 bases). In nucleotides, the CDR3 is TGTGCCAGCAGTTTGAACAGGGACACTGAAGCTTTCTTT. Protein product: CASSLNRDTEAFF.